A selection of T cell receptor beta chains follows, all from one sample in a study of T cell clones after liver transplantation. TCRdb's table, derived via immunoSEQ multiplex PCR, lists solely in-frame clones and lacks some. The profile shows roughly 100,000 clones, approximately 78% of them singletons. The sample consisted of CD4+ T cells from blood, taken before liver transplant. The receptor set was obtained from a human donor who received a liver transplant. Both conserved end residues are part of each CDR3. The order of the fields is D gene, clone size, J gene, V gene, CDR3 protein, CDR3 DNA. A D gene is named only where the DNA matches it firmly. Part of the rows lack a size; the others show once, few, many or a class for expanded clones.

>.|.|TRBJ1-2|TRBV5-1
CASSFSGTGNYGYTF
TGCGCCAGCAGCTTTTCCGGGACCGGTAACTATGGCTACACCTTC
>TRBD1|.|TRBJ1-2|TRBV9
CASSVRTGDGYTF
TGTGCCAGCAGCGTTCGGACAGGGGATGGCTACACCTTC
>.|few|TRBJ1-1|TRBV5-4
CASSVQGEGTEAFF
TGTGCCAGCAGCGTACAGGGTGAGGGGACTGAAGCTTTCTTT
>TRBD1|.|TRBJ1-5|TRBV6-6
CASWEAGQGYQPQHF
TGTGCCAGCTGGGAAGCGGGACAGGGATATCAGCCCCAGCATTTT
>TRBD2|once|TRBJ2-7|TRBV4-1
CASSLTPGGGSYEQYF
TGCGCCAGCAGCCTCACGCCGGGGGGTGGTTCCTACGAGCAGTACTTC
>.|few|TRBJ1-5|TRBV28
CASSLQASNQPQHF
TGTGCCAGCAGTTTGCAAGCCAGCAATCAGCCCCAGCATTTT
>.|.|TRBJ1-1|TRBV5-1
CASSLGEGLEAFF
TGCGCCAGCAGCCTTGGGGAGGGGCTTGAAGCTTTCTTT
>.|.|TRBJ1-1|TRBV29-1
CSVEQGSGQGGEAFF
TGCAGCGTTGAACAGGGGTCGGGGCAGGGAGGAGAAGCTTTCTTT
>.|.|TRBJ2-5|TRBV28
CASSSPSADRVTQYF
TGTGCCAGCAGTTCCCCCTCCGCGGATCGGGTGACCCAGTACTTC
>.|.|TRBJ1-5|TRBV4-2
CASSQGADQPQHF
TGTGCCAGCAGCCAGGGGGCTGATCAGCCCCAGCATTTT
>.|.|TRBJ2-7|TRBV28
CASSLALSRTYEQYF
TGTGCCAGCAGTTTAGCTTTGTCTCGAACCTACGAGCAGTACTTC
>.|.|TRBJ1-2|TRBV4-2
CASSQEKTGKANYGYTF
TGTGCCAGCAGCCAAGAAAAAACAGGGAAGGCTAACTATGGCTACACCTTC
>.|.|TRBJ2-1|TRBV5-1
CASSLEGRDEQFF
TGCGCCAGCAGCTTGGAAGGGCGGGATGAGCAGTTCTTC
>.|.|TRBJ2-7|TRBV28
CASSSTPTYEQYF
TGTGCCAGCAGTTCTACCCCAACCTACGAGCAGTACTTC
>.|.|TRBJ2-1|TRBV7-3
CASSSWASNEGNEQFF
TGTGCCAGCAGCTCCTGGGCCTCAAACGAGGGGAATGAGCAGTTCTTC
>TRBD1|.|TRBJ2-7|TRBV5-1
CASSVTGDEQYF
TGCGCCAGCAGCGTTACAGGGGACGAGCAGTACTTC
>.|.|TRBJ1-5|TRBV4-2
CASSQDSPGGGIYNQPQHF
TGTGCCAGCAGCCAAGATTCCCCGGGGGGGGGTATCTACAATCAGCCCCAGCATTTT
>.|.|TRBJ2-3|TRBV5-1
CASSKGRGGGTDTQYF
TGCGCCAGCAGCAAGGGACGGGGCGGCGGCACAGATACGCAGTATTTT
>.|once|TRBJ1-5|TRBV9
CASSVGGGQPQHF
TGTGCCAGCAGCGTAGGGGGCGGACAGCCCCAGCATTTT
>TRBD1|.|TRBJ1-5|TRBV6-6
CASSYSNRGHNQPQHF
TGTGCCAGCAGTTACTCGAACAGGGGGCACAATCAGCCCCAGCATTTT
>.|.|TRBJ2-5|TRBV29-1
CSVGKVGNEETQYF
TGCAGCGTTGGAAAGGTGGGCAACGAAGAGACCCAGTACTTC
>.|.|TRBJ2-7|TRBV7-2
CASSPRAPPEQYF
TGTGCCAGCAGCCCCAGGGCGCCCCCCGAGCAGTACTTC
>.|.|TRBJ1-4|TRBV5-1
CASSSGGGTLPEKLFF
TGCGCCAGCAGCTCTGGAGGGGGGACCTTACCAGAAAAACTGTTTTTT
>.|.|TRBJ1-2|TRBV16
CASSQFRDGSYGYTF
TGTGCCAGCAGCCAATTTCGCGACGGATCATATGGCTACACCTTC
>.|.|TRBJ1-5|TRBV5-1
CASSPEGAGNQPQHF
TGCGCCAGCAGCCCCGAGGGAGCAGGCAATCAGCCCCAGCATTTT
>.|.|TRBJ2-1|TRBV4-2
CASSQGGVSSYNEQFF
TGTGCCAGCAGCCAAGGTGGCGTGAGCTCCTACAATGAGCAGTTCTTC
>TRBD1|.|TRBJ2-7|TRBV5-6
CASRRTGVYEQYF
TGTGCCAGCAGACGAACAGGGGTGTACGAGCAGTACTTC
>.|.|TRBJ2-1|TRBV7-9
CASSEAQGLRNEQFF
TGTGCCAGCAGCGAAGCTCAGGGGTTGCGGAATGAGCAGTTCTTC
>.|.|TRBJ2-1|TRBV5-4
CASSGSPGLGLGEQFF
TGTGCCAGCAGCGGGAGTCCGGGGCTAGGACTTGGTGAGCAGTTCTTC
>TRBD2|.|TRBJ2-3|TRBV7-3
CASSLGPRLAESTDTQYF
TGTGCCAGCAGCTTAGGGCCAAGACTAGCGGAATCCACAGATACGCAGTATTTT
>.|.|TRBJ1-1|TRBV9
CASSVRGGANTEAFF
TGTGCCAGCAGCGTACGGGGGGGCGCTAACACTGAAGCTTTCTTT
>.|.|TRBJ1-1|TRBV29-1
CSVEVRFGTEAFF
TGCAGCGTTGAAGTACGGTTTGGCACTGAAGCTTTCTTT
>TRBD1|.|TRBJ2-6|TRBV19
CASTPVAGQGFSGANVLTF
TGTGCCAGTACCCCTGTGGCGGGACAGGGTTTCTCTGGGGCCAACGTCCTGACTTTC
>TRBD2|.|TRBJ2-1|TRBV6-1
CASREVTSGSSYNEQFF
TGTGCCAGCAGGGAAGTGACTAGCGGGAGCTCCTACAATGAGCAGTTCTTC
>TRBD1|once|TRBJ1-3|TRBV7-8
CASSKTGLSNTIYF
TGTGCCAGCAGCAAGACAGGGCTATCAAACACCATATATTTT
>.|.|TRBJ2-6|TRBV4-2
CASSQARAGANVLTF
TGTGCCAGCAGCCAAGCGAGAGCAGGGGCCAACGTCCTGACTTTC
>.|.|TRBJ1-1|TRBV5-1
CASSPYPPDTEAFF
TGCGCCAGCAGCCCGTACCCCCCCGACACTGAAGCTTTCTTT
>.|.|TRBJ2-2|TRBV19
CASSIVGPNTGELFF
TGTGCCAGTAGTATAGTTGGACCGAACACCGGGGAGCTGTTTTTT
>.|.|TRBJ2-3|TRBV20-1
CSARVDTQYF
TGCAGTGCTAGGGTTGATACGCAGTATTTT
>.|.|TRBJ2-7|TRBV18
CASSPPILSYEQYF
TGTGCCAGCTCACCACCCATCCTCTCCTACGAGCAGTACTTC
>.|.|TRBJ2-2|TRBV2
CASRTGTRDANTGELFF
TGTGCCAGCAGGACCGGGACACGAGACGCGAACACCGGGGAGCTGTTTTTT
>TRBD1|.|TRBJ2-6|TRBV19
CASRTGGSGANVLTF
TGTGCCAGTAGGACAGGGGGCTCTGGGGCCAACGTCCTGACTTTC
>TRBD1|.|TRBJ2-5|TRBV28
CASSRDRVVETQYF
TGTGCCAGCAGTCGGGACAGGGTAGTTGAGACCCAGTACTTC
>.|.|TRBJ1-2|TRBV7-6
CASSSAGVGVDYGYTF
TGTGCCAGCAGCTCGGCGGGGGTAGGGGTTGACTATGGCTACACCTTC
>.|.|TRBJ2-7|TRBV7-2
CASSLLFGLGREQYF
TGTGCCAGCAGCTTATTGTTCGGCCTAGGTCGCGAGCAGTACTTC
>.|.|TRBJ1-6|TRBV5-1
CASSLAGQSSYNSPLHF
TGCGCCAGCAGCTTGGCGGGGCAGAGCTCCTATAATTCACCCCTCCACTTT